The clone carrying this T cell receptor (beta chain) appeared a few times. Reverse transcription of all isolated RNA meant that expressed TCRB transcripts were sequenced. Libraries were prepared by immunoSEQ multiplex PCR; TCRdb keeps only in-frame clonotypes and omits some of them. The table lists about 360,000 clones, around an eighth of them singletons. The sample comes from a study of beta chain features in type 1 diabetes. Trimming stripped 7 bases from V and 6 bases from J, with 16 bases between. Germline CDR1 and CDR2: SGHTA and FQGNSA. There are 13 residues in the CDR3. The V call is TRBV7-2, the J call TRBJ2-7, with D possibly being TRBD2 (7 bases). The clonotype originates from a man aged 18 to 35 in good health. The material sequenced was naive CD4+ T cells from blood. For the CDR3, the DNA is TGTGCCAGCAATAGAAACAGGGAGGGCGAGCAGTACTTC. Amino acid sequence: CASNRNREGEQYF. The variable domain in full, with the rest retrieved from reference TRBV7-2 and TRBJ2-7, is GAGVSQSPSNKVTEKGKDVELRCDPISGHTALYWYRQSLGQGLEFLIYFQGNSAPDKSGLPSDRFSAERTGGSVSTLTIQRTQQEDSAVYLCASNRNREGEQYFGPGTRLTVT.